The 27 T cell receptor beta chains listed next were all sequenced from one sample in a study of T cells expressing NK-cell markers (TCRdb year 2020). The library was prepared using 5' RACE. Sequencer: Illumina HiSeq 2000. Following reprocessing of the reads by TCRdb, the data hold one row per CDR3 protein sequence and no DNA is available. This sample's table carries roughly 160,000 distinct CDR3 sequences. Over 20% of the sample rests with the top ten. Sequencing input: blood T cells: a sorted CD56 or NKG2C T cell subset, CD4+ or CD8+ T cells, or bulk PBMC T cells (not recorded which). These receptors all stem from a man aged 18-70 years in good health.

The chain uses TRBV2 and TRBJ2-1; TCRdb's D gene call, TRBD1, goes unchecked for lack of DNA. Germline CDR1 reads SNHLY; CDR2 reads FYNNEI. The CDR3 sequence is 14 residues long. The CDR3 is CAISEPGRVNEQFF.

The rearrangement uses TRBV11-2 and TRBJ2-3. The CDR3 runs 14 residues. The V gene's germline CDR1 is SGHAT and CDR2 FQNNGV. The CDR3 loop reads CASSLEYGPDTQYF.

The chain uses TRBV27 and TRBJ2-1; there is no DNA to check the TCRdb D call of TRBD2. CDR1 MNHEY and CDR2 SMNVEV come from the germline V gene (reference sequence). The CDR3 is made up of 14 amino acids. CDR3 residues: CASSFGTPGGEQFF.

The chain links TRBV19 to TRBJ1-1; without DNA, the TCRdb call of TRBD1 cannot be checked. CDR3 size: 14 residues. Germline CDR1 LNHDA, CDR2 SQIVND (reference sequence). CDR3 loop: CASSAGGWVTEAFF.

The rearrangement uses TRBV28 and TRBJ2-7; TCRdb reports TRBD1, a call that lacks DNA to check it against. This CDR3 is 13 amino acids long. Per germline, CDR1 MDHEN and CDR2 SYDVKM. The CDR3: CASCRQGVYEQYF.

The chain combines TRBV12-3 or TRBV12-4 with TRBJ2-3; TCRdb's D call of TRBD1 is untestable without DNA. CDR3 length: 13 amino acids. The CDR3 sequence is CASSFGGTDTQYF.

The chain is built from TRBV2 and TRBJ2-1; the D call of TRBD1 rests on TCRdb alone, since no DNA is present to check it. The germline gives CDR1 SNHLY, CDR2 FYNNEI. There are 16 residues in the CDR3. The CDR3 here is CASRDPTGDAYNEQFF.

This chain's CDR3 is CASSLARDTFSTDTQYF. V usage is TRBV5-6 and J usage is TRBJ2-3; TCRdb's assignment of TRBD1 cannot be checked, as there is no DNA. This CDR3 contains 17 residues. CDR1 SGHDT and CDR2 YYEEEE come from the germline V gene.

This sequence joins TRBV29-1 and TRBJ1-1. The CDR3 sequence is 12 residues long. The germline gives CDR1 SQVTM, CDR2 ANQGSEA. CDR3: CSVARGDTEAFF.

The chain joins TRBV12-3 or TRBV12-4 to TRBJ2-7; TCRdb's assignment of TRBD2 cannot be checked, as there is no DNA. The CDR3 length is 13 residues. The CDR3 spells CASTASLPYEQYF.

This chain joins TRBV2 and TRBJ1-2. CDR1 SNHLY and CDR2 FYNNEI come from the germline V gene. The length of the CDR3 is 14 residues. This CDR3 is CASRDLGHSYGYTF.

V usage is TRBV9 and J usage is TRBJ1-4; TCRdb lists TRBD1, though no DNA is available to test this call. Germline V lookup: CDR1 SGDLS, CDR2 YYNGEE. The length of the CDR3 is 16 residues. The CDR3 here is CASSDRQGATNEKLFF.

The genes are TRBV25-1 and TRBJ2-5; lacking DNA, the TRBD1 call made by TCRdb goes unchecked. CDR1 and CDR2 from the germline V gene are MGHDK and SYGVNS. The CDR3 sequence is 17 residues long. The CDR3: CASSEYLGQGIVETQYF. Full variable domain (missing parts from reference TRBV25-1 and TRBJ2-5): EADIYQTPRYLVIGTGKKITLECSQTMGHDKMYWYQQDPGMELHLIHYSYGVNSTEKGDLSSESTVSRIRTEHFPLTLESARPSHTSQYLCASSEYLGQGIVETQYFGPGTRLLVL.

The chain recombines TRBV5-1 with TRBJ1-2. The CDR3 covers 16 residues. The germline V gene has CDR1 SGHRS and CDR2 YFSETQ. CDR3 sequence reads: CASSFHKGPTNYGYTF.

The chain links TRBV27 to TRBJ2-2; checking the TCRdb D call of TRBD1 is not possible without DNA. Germline V lookup: CDR1 MNHEY, CDR2 SMNVEV (reference sequence). This CDR3 region has 19 residues. This CDR3 reads CASNERPVPGQGVPGELFF.

This chain connects TRBV11-2 to TRBJ2-1; without DNA, the TCRdb call of TRBD2 cannot be checked. This CDR3 has 15 amino acids. Germline assignment: CDR1 SGHAT and CDR2 FQNNGV. CDR3 loop: CASSLTAGGRNEQFF.

The chain links TRBV6-1 to TRBJ1-4; lacking DNA, the TRBD1 call made by TCRdb goes unchecked. The germline V gene encodes CDR1 MNHNS and CDR2 SASEGT. The CDR3 spans 15 residues. The CDR3 loop reads CASSRLPVSGEKLFF.

The rearrangement links TRBV3-1 to TRBJ2-1; TCRdb's D call, TRBD2, is unchecked because there is no DNA. CDR1 and CDR2 from the germline V gene are LGHDT and YNNKEL (reference sequence). The CDR3 is made up of 17 amino acids. CDR3 region: CASSQTTLAGLYNEQFF.

The chain combines TRBV4-2 with TRBJ1-3; TCRdb selects TRBD1, and the lack of DNA leaves this call unchecked. The V gene's germline CDR1 is LGHNA and CDR2 YNFKEQ. CDR3 length equals 14 residues. CDR3 sequence: CASSLGTNGNTIYF.

This chain joins TRBV3-1 and TRBJ2-5; TCRdb picks TRBD2, but there is no DNA to check that call. The CDR3 contains 17 residues. Germline CDR1 and CDR2: LGHDT and YNNKEL (reference sequence). The CDR3: CASSDGLIGFGQETQYF.

J is TRBJ2-5 and V is TRBV18; TCRdb names TRBD1, which stays unverified in the absence of DNA. The germline gives CDR1 KGHSH, CDR2 LQKENI. The CDR3 contains 17 residues. CDR3 sequence reads: CASSPFDKGASGETQYF.

CDR3 sequence reads: CASSQDRAGGDTQYF. V gene TRBV4-1 combines with J gene TRBJ2-3; the D call of TRBD2 rests on TCRdb alone, since no DNA is present to check it. This CDR3 is built from 15 residues. Germline V CDR1 and CDR2: MGHRA, YSYEKL.

The chain carries TRBV24-1 and TRBJ2-3. The CDR3 length is 14 residues. Germline CDR1 and CDR2: KGHDR and SFDVKD. CDR3 region: CATSDVRFPDTQYF.

The rearrangement links TRBV30 to TRBJ1-2; without DNA, the TCRdb call of TRBD1 cannot be checked. Germline lookup yields CDR1 GTSNPN and CDR2 SVGIG (reference sequence). The CDR3 has 14 residues. The CDR3: CAHGDAQGAGGYTF.

The chain employs TRBV28 and TRBJ1-1; the D call from TCRdb, TRBD1, cannot be confirmed without DNA. The CDR3 is 15 amino acids. From germline, CDR1 is MDHEN and CDR2 SYDVKM. The CDR3 reads CASKPSQGTNTEAFF. The variable domain in full, completed from reference TRBV28 and TRBJ1-1, reads DVKVTQSSRYLVKRTGEKVFLECVQDMDHENMFWYRQDPGLGLRLIYFSYDVKMKEKGDIPEGYSVSREKKERFSLILESASTNQTSMYLCASKPSQGTNTEAFFGQGTRLTVV.

The rearrangement links TRBV11-1 to TRBJ2-4; there is no DNA to check the TCRdb D call of TRBD2. The CDR3 covers 17 residues. Germline V gives CDR1 SGHAT, CDR2 FQDESV (reference sequence). The CDR3 here is CASSSPTDSKAKNIQYF.

V is TRBV29-1 and J is TRBJ2-7; the TCRdb call, TRBD2, lacks DNA for checking. The germline V gene has CDR1 SQVTM and CDR2 ANQGSEA. This CDR3 spans 15 amino acids. This CDR3 is CSVEDISGPSYEQYF.